The 17 T cell receptor beta chains below come from one sample, sequenced in a study of identical twins. TCRdb redid the calling of the 5' RACE reads with MiXCR, one entry per CDR3 protein. The sample has over 500,000 distinct CDR3 sequences; around 20% are singletons. These sequences were also reported in another study, on T cells expressing NK-cell markers.

Input material: CD4+ T cells sorted from blood. Receptors were obtained from a woman younger than 30 in good health.

This clonotype was detected ten times or more. The chain links TRBV6-5 to TRBJ2-4, with 7 bases fitting TRBD1. The germline CDR1 and CDR2 sequences are MNHEY and SVGAGI. The length of the CDR3 is 16 residues. V lost 2 bases to trimming and J lost 1 base; unmatched junction nucleotides: 5. CDR3 residues: CASSYRGPGAKNIQYF. The CDR3 DNA reads TGTGCCAGCAGTTACAGGGGGCCGGGGGCCAAAAACATTCAGTACTTC.

This clonotype came up a few times. The V and J genes are TRBV6-1 and TRBJ2-3, with 8 bases identical to TRBD1. CDR1 and CDR2 (germline): MNHNS, SASEGT. The CDR3 consists of 16 residues. Trimming cost V 8 bases and J 5 bases; bases outside gene matches: 15. The CDR3 DNA reads TGTGCCAGCGATCCCTCCTCGGGACAGGATAGAGATACGCAGTATTTT. Residues: CASDPSSGQDRDTQYF.

This rearrangement joins TRBV6-5 to TRBJ2-6; D ambiguous. Germline V lookup: CDR1 MNHEY, CDR2 SVGAGI. This CDR3 is built from 17 residues. Trimming took 6 bases from V and 0 from J, leaving 15 bases between them. CDR3 residues: CASSSSGRPSGANVLTF. CDR3 in DNA: TGTGCCAGCAGCTCCTCCGGACGGCCCTCTGGGGCCAACGTCCTGACTTTC.

The V and J genes are TRBV6-1 and TRBJ2-6; D not certain. Germline V lookup: CDR1 MNHNS, CDR2 SASEGT. The V gene lost 6 bases and the J gene lost 2 bases, with 5 bases spanning the gap. CDR3 size: 13 residues. The chain's CDR3 is CASRDAGANVLTF. Written as DNA, the CDR3 is TGTGCCAGCAGGGACGCTGGGGCCAACGTCCTGACTTTC.

This clonotype was seen once. The V and J genes are TRBV7-6 and TRBJ2-1; 8 positions match TRBD2. V gave up 5 bases and J gave up 6 bases; unmatched junction bases: 9. Germline V gives CDR1 SGHVS, CDR2 FNYEAQ. The CDR3 consists of 15 residues. CDR3 sequence reads: CASSPGTSRVNEQFF. CDR3 bases: TGTGCCAGCAGCCCCGGGACTAGTAGGGTCAATGAGCAGTTCTTC.

This clonotype turned up a few times. The chain links TRBV20-1 to TRBJ1-1; maybe TRBD1 (5 bases). Germline V gene sequence: CDR1 DFQATT, CDR2 SNEGSKA (reference sequence). CDR3 size: 13 residues. V was cut by 3 bases and J by 1 base, with 9 bases left in between. The CDR3 sequence: CSASRETNTEAFF. Written as DNA, the CDR3 is TGCAGTGCTAGCAGGGAAACGAACACTGAAGCTTTCTTT.

V usage is TRBV5-1 and J usage is TRBJ1-1; D gene uncertain. V was trimmed by 0 bases and J by 6 bases, leaving 9 bases between them. Germline assignment: CDR1 SGHRS and CDR2 YFSETQ. CDR3 length: 13 residues. CDR3 protein: CASSLGRTAEAFF. Written as DNA, the CDR3 is TGCGCCAGCAGCTTGGGACGGACGGCTGAAGCTTTCTTT.

This clonotype was seen more than once but under ten times. The chain couples TRBV5-1 to TRBJ2-7; D is possibly TRBD1 (5 bases). This CDR3 contains 14 residues. Per germline, CDR1 SGHRS and CDR2 YFSETQ. V was trimmed by 1 base and J by 2 bases, leaving 10 bases between them. The chain's CDR3 is CASSLLTGAYEQYF. The CDR3 bases are TGCGCCAGCAGCTTGTTAACAGGAGCCTACGAGCAGTACTTC.

The V gene is TRBV20-1, the J gene TRBJ2-4; D not certain. Trimming removed 2 bases from V and 6 bases from J, with 17 bases in between. Per the germline V gene, CDR1 is DFQATT and CDR2 is SNEGSKA (reference sequence). The CDR3 runs to 15 residues. As DNA, the CDR3 is TGCAGTGCTAGATCAAGACCCTCGATAATAAACATTCAGTACTTC. Encoded protein: CSARSRPSIINIQYF.

The chain recombines TRBV7-9 with TRBJ2-3; 8 positions match TRBD1. Trimming cost V 2 bases and J 6 bases; bases outside gene matches: 7. The CDR3 spans 15 residues. CDR1 and CDR2 from the germline V gene are SEHNR and FQNEAQ (reference sequence). DNA of the CDR3: TGTGCCAGCAGCTTAACAGGGGGAGTGTACGATACGCAGTATTTT. Its translation: CASSLTGGVYDTQYF. The whole variable domain, remainder taken from reference TRBV7-9 and TRBJ2-3, is DTGVSQNPRHKITKRGQNVTFRCDPISEHNRLYWYRQTLGQGPEFLTYFQNEAQLEKSRLLSDRFSAERPKGSFSTLEIQRTEQGDSAMYLCASSLTGGVYDTQYFGPGTRLTVL.

The V gene is TRBV15, the J gene TRBJ1-4; unclear D gene. Trimming pared 8 bases from V and 2 bases from J, leaving 18 bases between. Germline V gene lookup returns CDR1 LNHNV and CDR2 YYDKDF (reference sequence). The CDR3 totals 16 residues. This CDR3 reads CATSRSWKATNEKLFF. The CDR3 DNA reads as TGTGCCACCTCTCGGTCCTGGAAGGCCACTAATGAAAAACTGTTTTTT.

Only one count was recorded for this clonotype. The gene calls are TRBV6-6 and TRBJ2-5; maybe TRBD2 (5 bases). This CDR3 contains 12 residues. CDR1 and CDR2 from the germline V gene are MNHNY and SVGAGI (reference sequence). V was pared by 6 bases and J by 4 bases, with 9 bases between. The CDR3 sequence is CASSFEGETQYF. The CDR3 DNA reads TGTGCCAGCAGCTTTGAGGGAGAGACCCAGTACTTC.

Only a few counts were recorded for this clonotype. The chain has TRBV7-2 and TRBJ1-1, with 8 positions matching TRBD1. Germline values: CDR1 SGHTA, CDR2 FQGNSA. The CDR3 has 13 residues. J lost 10 bases, V lost 5 bases, and 9 bases had no gene match. The CDR3 region is CASSTPDRVRAFF. As DNA, the CDR3 is TGTGCCAGCAGCACACCGGACAGGGTGAGAGCTTTCTTT.

In this sample, this clonotype turned up a few times. The V and J genes are TRBV6-1 and TRBJ1-1, with 7 bases that match TRBD1. CDR3 length equals 14 residues. CDR1 is MNHNS and CDR2 is SASEGT in the germline V gene. The J segment lost 4 bases and the V segment lost 8 bases, leaving 10 bases of the junction unmatched. This CDR3 reads CASERGQDGTEAFF. DNA for the CDR3: TGTGCCAGCGAGAGGGGGCAAGATGGCACTGAAGCTTTCTTT.

The J gene is TRBJ1-1, the V gene TRBV10-3; TRBD1 agrees at 7 bases. Germline trimming cut 8 bases from V and 1 base from J; bases unmatched to any gene: 4. The germline V gene encodes CDR1 ENHRY and CDR2 SYGVKD. The CDR3 has 13 residues. Here the CDR3 reads CAIDRVRNTEAFF. The CDR3 nucleotides are TGTGCCATCGACAGGGTTCGGAACACTGAAGCTTTCTTT.

The rearrangement links TRBV11-2 to TRBJ1-4, with TRBD1 identical over 8 bases. The CDR3 consists of 14 residues. The germline V gene has CDR1 SGHAT and CDR2 FQNNGV. With V trimmed by 5 bases and J by 6 bases, 5 bases remained unmatched. The CDR3 DNA reads TGTGCCAGCAGCCCGGACAGGGTGCATGAAAAACTGTTTTTT. It translates to CASSPDRVHEKLFF.

J is TRBJ1-2 and V is TRBV6-1, with 7 bases aligning to TRBD1. This CDR3 is 13 amino acids long. V gave up 5 bases and J gave up 6 bases; unmatched junction bases: 6. Per germline, CDR1 MNHNS and CDR2 SASEGT. The DNA of the CDR3 is TGTGCCAGCAGTATGGCAGGGGGGAATGGCTACACCTTC. Translation: CASSMAGGNGYTF.